The 18 T cell receptor beta chains below come from one sample, sequenced in a study of T cell responses to AZD1222 COVID-19 vaccine. Profiling relied on immunoSEQ multiplex PCR, and the TCRdb table lists in-frame clones only, not all of them. In the table there are roughly 190,000 clones, 85% to 95% of which are singletons. Sequenced here: peripheral blood, sampled 28 days after the second dose of the MenACWY control vaccine. Receptor source: an adult who received the MenACWY meningococcal vaccine as a control.

The V and J genes are TRBV6-5 and TRBJ1-1; TRBD1 might be the D (5 bases). This CDR3 contains 12 residues. V lost 5 bases and J lost 1, with 5 bases in between. Germline CDR1 is MNHEY and CDR2 is SVGAGI. CDR3 sequence reads: CASSRGNTEAFF. DNA for the CDR3: TGTGCCAGCAGTAGGGGGAACACTGAAGCTTTCTTT.

This clone was observed a few times. V usage is TRBV3-1 (or the pseudogene TRBV3-2) and J usage is TRBJ1-3; maybe TRBD1 (6 bases). Trimming took 4 bases from V and 0 from J, leaving 13 bases between them. CDR1 and CDR2 from the germline V gene are LGHDT and YNNKEL (reference sequence). This CDR3 is 16 amino acids long. The chain's CDR3 is CASSRTAGNSGNTIYF. Here the CDR3 DNA reads TGTGCCAGCAGCCGGACAGCGGGTAACTCTGGAAACACCATATATTTT.

The genes are TRBV3-1 (or the pseudogene TRBV3-2) and TRBJ1-1, with 7 bases matching TRBD1. Looked up from germline, CDR1 is LGHDT and CDR2 is YNNKEL (reference sequence). The CDR3 covers 15 residues. V was pared by 5 bases and J by 3 bases, with 9 bases of the junction left unmatched. The CDR3 DNA reads as TGTGCCAGCAGCAAGACAGGGAAAAGTGACACTGAAGCTTTCTTT. Protein: CASSKTGKSDTEAFF.

This clone was observed once. This chain connects TRBV7-2 to TRBJ1-1; the D gene is possibly TRBD1 (6 bases). Trimming pared 3 bases from V and 5 bases from J, leaving 7 bases between. Germline lookup yields CDR1 SGHTA and CDR2 FQGNSA. The CDR3 spans 12 residues. The CDR3 nucleotides are TGTGCCAGCAGCTTGACAGGAACTGAAGCTTTCTTT. Its protein is CASSLTGTEAFF.

The chain combines TRBV18 with TRBJ1-4; unclear D gene. Germline assignment: CDR1 KGHSH and CDR2 LQKENI. Trimming removed 4 bases at V and 0 bases at J, with 15 bases between. The CDR3 runs 17 residues. The CDR3 nucleotides read TGTGCCAGCTCACTAGTCCCACAGAGAGCAACTAATGAAAAACTGTTTTTT. Encoded protein: CASSLVPQRATNEKLFF. The whole variable domain, remainder taken from reference TRBV18 and TRBJ1-4, is NAGVMQNPRHLVRRRGQEARLRCSPMKGHSHVYWYRQLPEEGLKFMVYLQKENIIDESGMPKERFSAEFPKEGPSILRIQQVVRGDSAAYFCASSLVPQRATNEKLFFGSGTQLSVL.

The V gene is TRBV6-2 or TRBV6-3, the J gene TRBJ1-5, with a tentative D call TRBD1 (5 bases). Per the germline V gene, CDR1 is MNHEY and CDR2 is SVGEGT. The CDR3 length is 13 residues. V dropped 5 bases and J dropped 6 bases, with 11 bases sitting between them. The DNA of the CDR3 is TGTGCCAGCAGTCAGGGATCCAGTCAGCCCCAGCATTTT. Translating it yields CASSQGSSQPQHF.

J is TRBJ2-3 and V is TRBV6-5; 8 bases are shared with TRBD2. Trimming cost V 6 bases and J 4 bases; bases outside gene matches: 6. The germline CDR1 and CDR2 sequences are MNHEY and SVGAGI. The length of the CDR3 is 14 residues. In nucleotides, the CDR3 is TGTGCCAGCAGGTCGGGAGGGGTTGCAGATACGCAGTATTTT. It specifies CASRSGGVADTQYF.

This clone showed up just a few times. The chain couples TRBV4-3 to TRBJ1-1; TRBD1 matches at 8 bases. Germline V gene lookup returns CDR1 LGHNA and CDR2 YSLEER. V dropped 1 base and J dropped 0; count of bases not matched to a gene: 13. This CDR3 contains 19 residues. CDR3 protein: CASSQGFQGAIRMNTEAFF. In nucleotides, the CDR3 is TGCGCCAGCAGCCAAGGGTTTCAGGGGGCGATTCGGATGAACACTGAAGCTTTCTTT.

The rearrangement joins TRBV10-2 to TRBJ1-1; D is possibly TRBD1 (6 bases). CDR3 length: 15 residues. V was clipped by 2 bases and J by 6 bases, with 16 bases between them. The germline V gene encodes CDR1 WSHSY and CDR2 SAAADI. The CDR3: CASSERGPVVAEAFF. Written as DNA, the CDR3 is TGCGCCAGCAGTGAGCGGGGGCCAGTCGTCGCTGAAGCTTTCTTT.

The V call is TRBV7-9, the J call TRBJ2-2; the D call may be TRBD1 or TRBD2 (5 bases each). The CDR3 runs to 13 residues. V lost 6 bases to trimming and J lost 6 bases, with 11 bases between them. The V gene's germline CDR1 is SEHNR and CDR2 FQNEAQ (reference sequence). CDR3 nucleotide sequence: TGTGCCAGCAGGGGACCCACCCCCGGGGAGCTGTTTTTT. This sequence encodes CASRGPTPGELFF.

This clone was recorded only once. The chain has TRBV6-2 or TRBV6-3 and TRBJ2-5; D is unresolved. Germline values: CDR1 MNHEY, CDR2 SVGEGT. Trimming stripped 0 bases from V and 5 bases from J, with 4 bases between. There are 12 residues in the CDR3. For the CDR3, the DNA is TGTGCCAGCAGTTACTCCCGTGAGACCCAGTACTTC. Its protein product is CASSYSRETQYF.

V is TRBV7-2 and J is TRBJ1-5; TRBD1 matches at 7 bases. This CDR3 spans 12 amino acids. After removal of 4 bases from V and 7 bases from J, the junction contained 1 base not matched to a gene. Germline V gene lookup returns CDR1 SGHTA and CDR2 FQGNSA. CDR3 in DNA: TGTGCCAGCAGCTCACAGGGGCAGCCCCAGCATTTT. Translated, it gives CASSSQGQPQHF.

This clone has just a few counts. The chain combines TRBV7-2 with TRBJ2-1, with TRBD2 matching 9 bases. This CDR3 comprises 16 residues. With V trimmed by 3 bases and J by 6 bases, 9 bases remained unmatched. CDR1 is SGHTA and CDR2 is FQGNSA in the germline V gene. Here the CDR3 reads CASSLGWREGLNEQFF. The CDR3 DNA sequence: TGTGCCAGCAGCTTGGGGTGGCGGGAGGGCCTCAATGAGCAGTTCTTC.

The rearrangement links TRBV28 to TRBJ2-3, with D perhaps matching TRBD1 or TRBD2 (5 bases each). This CDR3 comprises 22 residues. V shed 2 bases and J shed 1 base, with 31 bases lying between them. CDR1 and CDR2 (germline): MDHEN, SYDVKM. The CDR3 nucleotides read TGTGCCAGCAGTTTAACCCCTCCAGGAGGTAGCGAGGGGCGCACGGGCACAGATACGCAGTATTTT. Translated: CASSLTPPGGSEGRTGTDTQYF.

This chain connects TRBV18 to TRBJ2-7, with D perhaps matching TRBD2 (6 bases). V lost 1 base and J 5 bases, leaving 6 bases between the germline ends. The V gene's germline CDR1 is KGHSH and CDR2 LQKENI. This CDR3 comprises 12 residues. The CDR3 bases are TGTGCCAGCTCACCACTAGCGGACGAGCAGTACTTC. Translation gives CASSPLADEQYF.

The rearrangement joins TRBV14 to TRBJ1-2; weak D call: TRBD1 (5 bases). This CDR3 spans 17 amino acids. Germline V gene sequence: CDR1 SGHDN, CDR2 FVKESK. V was cut by 2 bases and J by 0 bases, with 16 bases left in between. CDR3 residues: CASSQLPRDGANYGYTF. CDR3 DNA: TGTGCCAGCAGCCAACTGCCCCGGGACGGAGCTAACTATGGCTACACCTTC.

The rearrangement uses TRBV27 and TRBJ2-7, with unresolved D. Germline V gives CDR1 MNHEY, CDR2 SMNVEV (reference sequence). The V end was cut by 1 base, the J end by 7 bases, with 23 bases between. The CDR3 loop spans 17 amino acids. CDR3 sequence: CASSLFIRHARVKEQYF. CDR3 nucleotides: TGTGCCAGCAGTTTATTCATTCGCCACGCAAGGGTGAAGGAGCAGTACTTC.

The chain uses TRBV7-9 and TRBJ2-7, with TRBD2 identical over 8 bases. V was pared by 5 bases and J by 6 bases, with 15 bases of the junction left unmatched. Per the germline V gene, CDR1 is SEHNR and CDR2 is FQNEAQ (reference sequence). This CDR3 spans 16 amino acids. The CDR3 DNA follows: TGTGCCAGCAGCCGGTCGGGTATTGGGGCGGGAGGCGAGCAGTACTTC. Amino acid sequence: CASSRSGIGAGGEQYF. Variable domain in full (rest from reference TRBV7-9 and TRBJ2-7): DTGVSQNPRHKITKRGQNVTFRCDPISEHNRLYWYRQTLGQGPEFLTYFQNEAQLEKSRLLSDRFSAERPKGSFSTLEIQRTEQGDSAMYLCASSRSGIGAGGEQYFGPGTRLTVT.